This passage covers 13 T cell receptor beta chains from one sample sequenced in a study of blood T cell repertoires in COVID-19. Assay used: immunoSEQ multiplex PCR; TCRdb lists only in-frame clones, some missing. The table includes 150,000 to 200,000 clones, approximately 90% detected once. Sequencing was done on a sample of peripheral blood. The receptors here all came from a man aged 18 to 30 with acute or convalescent COVID-19.

The J gene is TRBJ2-7, the V gene TRBV3-1 (or the pseudogene TRBV3-2), with TRBD2 identical over 7 bases. Looked up from germline, CDR1 is LGHDT and CDR2 is YNNKEL (reference sequence). This CDR3 comprises 15 residues. V shed 0 bases, J shed 3 bases, and the junction held 5 bases outside the gene matches. In nucleotides, the CDR3 is TGTGCCAGCAGCCAAGATCGGGGGGTGAACTACGAGCAGTACTTC. Protein product: CASSQDRGVNYEQYF.

V gene TRBV5-1 combines with J gene TRBJ2-3; D is undetermined. CDR1 is SGHRS and CDR2 is YFSETQ in the germline V gene. This CDR3 has 12 residues. The germline V and J ends were trimmed by 2 bases and 6 bases, with 7 bases remaining between them. The CDR3 nucleotides read TGCGCCAGCAGCTTTCGTGCGGATACGCAGTATTTT. This sequence encodes CASSFRADTQYF.

The chain recombines TRBV29-1 with TRBJ2-6, with a weak D call TRBD2 (7 bases). V lost 5 bases and J 3 bases, leaving 20 bases between the germline ends. This CDR3 has 17 residues. Germline values: CDR1 SQVTM, CDR2 ANQGSEA. The CDR3 DNA follows: TGCAGCGTTCGTGGGTCCCGGGGGGCACGTGGGGCCAACGTCCTGACTTTC. Translation: CSVRGSRGARGANVLTF.

The chain recombines TRBV15 with TRBJ1-2, with D unclear. The CDR3 extends over 15 amino acids. Trimming pared 2 bases from V and 8 bases from J, leaving 18 bases between. Germline V gives CDR1 LNHNV, CDR2 YYDKDF (reference sequence). CDR3 in amino acids: CATSRQTPPVSGYTF. CDR3 DNA sequence: TGTGCCACCAGCAGACAGACACCCCCCGTGTCCGGCTACACCTTC.

The chain is built from TRBV19 and TRBJ2-3, with TRBD2 as a possible D gene (6 bases). The CDR3 is 15 amino acids. Trimming took off 6 bases at V and 7 bases at J, with 20 bases between the two ends. Germline V gene lookup returns CDR1 LNHDA and CDR2 SQIVND (reference sequence). Here the CDR3 reads CASSPGAYSGNTQYF. The CDR3 bases are TGTGCCAGTAGCCCGGGAGCCTACTCTGGGAATACGCAGTATTTT.

V usage is TRBV2 and J usage is TRBJ2-7; 9 bases agree with TRBD2. The V gene's germline CDR1 is SNHLY and CDR2 FYNNEI. The CDR3 is 13 amino acids. V lost 8 bases and J lost 7; bases outside the gene matches: 9. The CDR3 region is CASRGGGASEQYF. The DNA for the CDR3 is TGTGCCAGCCGAGGCGGGGGGGCAAGTGAGCAGTACTTC.

V gene TRBV27 combines with J gene TRBJ2-7; possible D gene TRBD1, 6 bases. V was shortened by 6 bases and J by 3 bases, with 9 bases between the two germline ends. Germline loops: CDR1 MNHEY, CDR2 SMNVEV (reference sequence). The CDR3 contains 12 residues. CDR3 region: CASSRGHYEQYF. CDR3 coding DNA: TGTGCCAGCAGCAGGGGACACTACGAGCAGTACTTC.

The sample holds one count of this clone. The CDR3 sequence: CASSLVSPGQGHNEQFF. Written as DNA, the CDR3 is TGTGCCAGCAGCTTAGTCTCACCGGGACAGGGCCACAATGAGCAGTTCTTC. The rearrangement joins TRBV11-2 to TRBJ2-1; TRBD1 matches 9 bases. Per germline, CDR1 SGHAT and CDR2 FQNNGV. Germline trimming cut 1 base from V and 5 bases from J; bases unmatched to any gene: 9. The CDR3 covers 17 residues.

The V call is TRBV19, the J call TRBJ2-7; 7 bases map to TRBD2. J was trimmed by 4 bases and V by 5 bases; bases with no gene match: 8. The CDR3 runs to 14 residues. Germline V gene data show CDR1 as LNHDA and CDR2 as SQIVND (reference sequence). The CDR3 sequence: CASSLAGSGYEQYF. The DNA for the CDR3 is TGTGCCAGTAGTTTAGCGGGTTCGGGGTACGAGCAGTACTTC.

The chain recombines TRBV29-1 with TRBJ2-7; the D gene is possibly TRBD2 (5 bases). Per germline, CDR1 SQVTM and CDR2 ANQGSEA. CDR3 length: 10 residues. Trimming took 3 bases from V and 8 from J, leaving 8 bases between them. CDR3 region: CSVDTGKQYF. In DNA form, the CDR3 reads TGCAGCGTTGATACGGGGAAGCAGTACTTC.

This clone occurred once. The chain has TRBV6-6 and TRBJ1-2; D gene uncertain. V was clipped by 5 bases and J by 7 bases, with 29 bases between them. CDR1 and CDR2 (germline): MNHNY, SVGAGI (reference sequence). The CDR3 is 18 amino acids. The CDR3 region has the DNA TGTGCCAGCAGTCCCGCCCCTTTTTTGGCAGAGGGAAAAGCTGGCTACACCTTC. Translated: CASSPAPFLAEGKAGYTF.

In its sample, this clone was seen once. The chain recombines TRBV2 with TRBJ2-3, with TRBD2 as a possible D gene (6 bases). V was pared by 8 bases and J by 5 bases, with 17 bases between. Germline V gene data show CDR1 as SNHLY and CDR2 as FYNNEI. There are 14 residues in the CDR3. The CDR3 nucleotides are TGTGCCAGCCCGTTAGGAGGGACGGGAGATACGCAGTATTTT. It codes for CASPLGGTGDTQYF.

The chain uses TRBV27 and TRBJ1-1; perhaps TRBD1 as D (6 bases). Germline CDR1 and CDR2: MNHEY and SMNVEV (reference sequence). This CDR3 region has 18 residues. V gave up 2 bases and J gave up 5 bases, with 24 bases separating them. Written as DNA, the CDR3 is TGTGCCAGCAGTTTAGGTGGTCCGGGACACGGAGTGGGGACTGAAGCTTTCTTT. Translating gives CASSLGGPGHGVGTEAFF.